These T cell receptor beta chains were read from a single sample in a study of chemoradiotherapy in HPV16-positive cancers. Produced via immunoSEQ multiplex PCR; TCRdb's table is partial and in-frame only. The sample yields about 15,000 clones, approximately 70% seen once. This sample comprised tumor tissue, obtained from a patient who underwent chemoradiotherapy. These receptors were obtained from a human donor with HPV-associated anogenital cancer. CDR3s include the opening cysteine and the closing phenylalanine or tryptophan. Each record gives: J gene, clone size, D gene, V gene, CDR3 protein, CDR3 DNA. A D gene is named only where the DNA matches it firmly. Size values are once, few and many counts, or a class for expanded clones, and some rows have none.

J: TRBJ2-1
size: NA
D: TRBD2
V: TRBV7-9
CDR3: CASSLEEGGKFF
DNA: TGTGCCAGCAGCTTAGAGGAGGGAGGGAAGTTCTTC

J: TRBJ2-3
size: NA
D: NA
V: TRBV5-6
CDR3: CASIPSLESLRDTQYF
DNA: TGTGCCAGCATCCCCTCGTTAGAGAGTCTTCGGGATACGCAGTATTTT

J: TRBJ1-2
size: NA
D: NA
V: TRBV27
CDR3: CASSLSGDGGYTF
DNA: TGTGCCAGCAGTTTATCAGGGGACGGTGGCTACACCTTC

J: TRBJ2-5
size: few
D: NA
V: TRBV27
CDR3: CASSLSQGHGETQYF
DNA: TGTGCCAGCAGTTTATCCCAGGGTCACGGAGAGACCCAGTACTTC

J: TRBJ2-3
size: NA
D: TRBD2
V: TRBV5-4
CDR3: CASSISGGLSTDTQYF
DNA: TGTGCCAGCAGCATTAGCGGGGGGCTAAGCACAGATACGCAGTATTTT

J: TRBJ2-7
size: NA
D: NA
V: TRBV11-2
CDR3: CASSLQTAYEQYF
DNA: TGTGCCAGCAGCCTCCAGACAGCCTACGAGCAGTACTTC

J: TRBJ2-2
size: NA
D: NA
V: TRBV5-4
CDR3: CASSLADGNTGELFF
DNA: TGTGCCAGCAGCTTGGCCGACGGGAACACCGGGGAGCTGTTTTTT

J: TRBJ2-7
size: once
D: NA
V: TRBV5-1
CDR3: CASSLGSSYEQYF
DNA: TGCGCCAGCAGCTTGGGGAGCTCCTACGAGCAGTACTTC

J: TRBJ2-6
size: NA
D: NA
V: TRBV10-1
CDR3: CASSPSLIAQSRANVLTF
DNA: TGCGCCAGCAGTCCAAGCTTAATCGCACAAAGTCGGGCCAACGTCCTGACTTTC

J: TRBJ1-2
size: once
D: NA
V: TRBV18
CDR3: CASSSEYGYTF
DNA: TGTGCCAGCTCTTCGGAGTATGGCTACACCTTC

J: TRBJ2-5
size: medium-sized
D: TRBD2
V: TRBV30
CDR3: CAWSKSTSGSSPKDF
DNA: TGTGCCTGGAGTAAAAGTACTAGCGGGAGTAGCCCTAAGGACTTC

J: TRBJ1-2
size: NA
D: NA
V: TRBV10-3
CDR3: CAISEGLGYTF
DNA: TGTGCCATCAGTGAGGGTTTGGGCTACACCTTC

J: TRBJ1-6
size: NA
D: NA
V: TRBV7-9
CDR3: CASSPMDSLNSPLHF
DNA: TGTGCCAGCAGCCCAATGGACAGTCTAAATTCACCCCTCCACTTT

J: TRBJ2-3
size: NA
D: NA
V: TRBV6-4
CDR3: CASSDSETYVHYF
DNA: TGTGCCAGCAGTGACTCCGAAACTTACGTTCACTATTTT

J: TRBJ2-1
size: NA
D: TRBD2
V: TRBV9
CDR3: CASSVRSGSSYNEQFF
DNA: TGTGCCAGCAGCGTAAGAAGCGGGAGCTCCTACAATGAGCAGTTCTTC

J: TRBJ2-2
size: few
D: NA
V: TRBV6-4
CDR3: CASSAGVGTGELFF
DNA: TGTGCCAGCAGTGCAGGGGTTGGCACCGGGGAGCTGTTTTTT

J: TRBJ1-3
size: NA
D: TRBD1
V: TRBV6-1
CDR3: CASSGRWTGDVGNTIYF
DNA: TGTGCCAGCAGTGGGCGATGGACAGGGGATGTCGGAAACACCATATATTTT

J: TRBJ2-2
size: NA
D: NA
V: TRBV7-3
CDR3: CASSSGGGAGTNTGELFF
DNA: TGTGCCAGCAGCTCTGGGGGTGGTGCGGGGACGAACACCGGGGAGCTGTTTTTT

J: TRBJ2-2
size: NA
D: TRBD1
V: TRBV19
CDR3: CASNRGRDTGELFF
DNA: TGTGCCAGTAACAGGGGGCGTGACACCGGGGAGCTGTTTTTT

J: TRBJ1-1
size: once
D: NA
V: TRBV6-5
CDR3: CASSYGRNMNTEAFF
DNA: TGTGCCAGCAGTTACGGGCGGAACATGAACACTGAAGCTTTCTTT

J: TRBJ1-2
size: NA
D: TRBD1
V: TRBV7-9
CDR3: CASSQTFNKGQGGNGYTF
DNA: TGTGCCAGCAGTCAAACTTTTAACAAGGGACAGGGGGGAAATGGCTACACCTTC

J: TRBJ2-7
size: few
D: NA
V: TRBV9
CDR3: CASSVAGLGMDEQYF
DNA: TGTGCCAGCAGCGTAGCCGGACTGGGCATGGACGAGCAGTACTTC

J: TRBJ1-2
size: NA
D: NA
V: TRBV7-3
CDR3: CASSPTTGPYGYTF
DNA: TGTGCCAGCAGCCCAACAACCGGTCCCTATGGCTACACCTTC

J: TRBJ2-7
size: NA
D: NA
V: TRBV7-9
CDR3: CASSPGGYEQYF
DNA: TGTGCCAGCAGCCCAGGAGGCTACGAGCAGTACTTC

J: TRBJ2-1
size: NA
D: NA
V: TRBV2
CDR3: CASSGGADNEQFF
DNA: TGTGCCAGCAGTGGGGGGGCGGACAATGAGCAGTTCTTC

J: TRBJ1-3
size: NA
D: NA
V: TRBV28
CDR3: CASSSRTVSGNTIYF
DNA: TGTGCCAGCAGTTCCCGGACAGTTTCTGGAAACACCATATATTTT

J: TRBJ2-3
size: NA
D: NA
V: TRBV30
CDR3: CAWSGISTDTQYF
DNA: TGTGCCTGGAGTGGGATTTCGACAGATACGCAGTATTTT

J: TRBJ1-1
size: NA
D: TRBD1
V: TRBV7-9
CDR3: CASSPQPPGGAFF
DNA: TGTGCCAGCAGCCCACAACCCCCAGGGGGAGCTTTCTTT

J: TRBJ1-5
size: few
D: NA
V: TRBV10-1
CDR3: CASSEPHSEGNQPQHF
DNA: TGCGCCAGCAGTGAGCCCCACTCGGAGGGGAATCAGCCCCAGCATTTT

J: TRBJ2-3
size: NA
D: TRBD2
V: TRBV29-1
CDR3: CSVRRAGVEDTQYF
DNA: TGCAGCGTCCGGCGGGCGGGAGTCGAAGATACGCAGTATTTT

J: TRBJ2-5
size: NA
D: NA
V: TRBV2
CDR3: CASSGAGGETQYF
DNA: TGTGCCAGCAGTGGGGCAGGTGGAGAGACCCAGTACTTC

J: TRBJ1-2
size: NA
D: NA
V: TRBV6-1
CDR3: CASSEARGLGYTF
DNA: TGTGCCAGCAGTGAAGCGCGGGGATTAGGCTACACCTTC

J: TRBJ2-5
size: NA
D: NA
V: TRBV19
CDR3: CASSLADQETQYF
DNA: TGTGCCAGTAGTTTGGCGGACCAAGAGACCCAGTACTTC

J: TRBJ2-3
size: NA
D: TRBD2
V: TRBV27
CDR3: CASTGWAGGSDTQYF
DNA: TGTGCCAGCACGGGGTGGGCGGGAGGGTCGGATACGCAGTATTTT

J: TRBJ1-2
size: NA
D: NA
V: TRBV28
CDR3: CASSPQGSYGYTF
DNA: TGTGCCAGCAGCCCCCAGGGGTCCTATGGCTACACCTTC

J: TRBJ1-4
size: NA
D: TRBD1
V: TRBV28
CDR3: CASSRQGAGEKLFF
DNA: TGTGCCAGCAGCCGACAGGGAGCGGGTGAAAAACTGTTTTTT

J: TRBJ2-1
size: NA
D: TRBD2
V: TRBV18
CDR3: CASSPRASGNGEQFF
DNA: TGTGCCAGCTCACCCCGGGCTAGCGGGAATGGTGAGCAGTTCTTC

J: TRBJ1-1
size: NA
D: NA
V: TRBV5-4
CDR3: CASSPDRSSTEAFF
DNA: TGTGCCAGCAGCCCGGACAGAAGTTCCACTGAAGCTTTCTTT

J: TRBJ2-4
size: few
D: TRBD1
V: TRBV29-1
CDR3: CSVVPGGGTNIQYF
DNA: TGCAGCGTTGTTCCAGGGGGCGGTACAAACATTCAGTACTTC

J: TRBJ2-7
size: NA
D: TRBD1
V: TRBV7-9
CDR3: CASSLQGATYEQYF
DNA: TGTGCCAGCAGCTTACAGGGGGCGACCTACGAGCAGTACTTC

J: TRBJ2-7
size: NA
D: TRBD2
V: TRBV4-2
CDR3: CASSQGLAGAYEQYF
DNA: TGTGCCAGCAGCCAAGGACTAGCGGGGGCCTACGAGCAGTACTTC

J: TRBJ1-2
size: few
D: NA
V: TRBV6-5
CDR3: CASRDQGGYGYTF
DNA: TGTGCCAGCAGGGACCAGGGAGGGTATGGCTACACCTTC